Listed below are T cell receptor beta chains from one sample, sequenced in a study of shared clonotypes between healthy human individuals. Using immunoSEQ multiplex PCR, the repertoire was profiled, and TCRdb retains in-frame clones only, with some absent. The sample carries about 2 million clones, about 94% recorded once. Sequenced material: naive CD8+ T cells sorted from blood. The receptors shown here come from a man aged 18 to 29 in good health. Both conserved end residues are part of each CDR3. Each record gives: J gene, D gene, clone size, V gene, CDR3 DNA, CDR3 protein. The D gene is left open where the match is weak. Only part of the rows carry a size: once, few, many, or a class if the clone is expanded.

TRBJ2-1 | TRBD2 | - | TRBV4-1 | TGCGCCAGCAGCCAAGACCTAACTAGCGGGAGGGCCGGTGAGCAGTTCTTC | CASSQDLTSGRAGEQFF
TRBJ2-1 | - | - | TRBV7-2 | TGTGCCAGCAGCCTTATCATCGGGAGCTACAATGAGCAGTTCTTC | CASSLIIGSYNEQFF
TRBJ1-4 | TRBD1 | - | TRBV4-3 | TGCGCCAGCAGCCAAGAAGGACAGGGGCGGGTTAATGAAAAACTGTTTTTT | CASSQEGQGRVNEKLFF
TRBJ2-7 | - | - | TRBV29-1 | TGCAGCGTTGAATTGCCCCAAAAGGGGGAATACGAGCAGTACTTC | CSVELPQKGEYEQYF
TRBJ2-4 | - | - | TRBV6-7 | TGTGCCAGCAGTTACTCGGGGGGTTGCCCGACCCTGAACATTCAGTACTTC | CASSYSGGCPTLNIQYF
TRBJ2-7 | TRBD2 | - | TRBV7-9 | TGTGCCAGCAGCCCCGCGGGGGCGGGAGGGCCCCAGAACGAGCAGTACTTC | CASSPAGAGGPQNEQYF
TRBJ2-5 | - | - | TRBV7-9 | TGTGCCAGCAGCTTAGGGCAATTATTGCAAGAGACCCAGTACTTC | CASSLGQLLQETQYF
TRBJ1-2 | TRBD1 | - | TRBV28 | TGTGCCAGCACCCGGACAGGAGGTGGCTATGGCTACACCTTC | CASTRTGGGYGYTF
TRBJ1-4 | - | - | TRBV6-5 | TGTGCCAGCAGTTACCAAGGGGGAGGTGAGGAAAAACTGTTTTTT | CASSYQGGGEEKLFF
TRBJ2-7 | - | - | TRBV6-1 | TGTGCCAGCAGTGAAGGTCGGCTAGCTGTCTCCTACGAGCAGTACTTC | CASSEGRLAVSYEQYF
TRBJ1-5 | - | once | TRBV5-1 | TGCGCCAGCAGCTTGGGCCCCTCGGGTGATCAGCCCCAGCATTTT | CASSLGPSGDQPQHF
TRBJ2-7 | - | - | TRBV9 | TGTGCCAGCAGCGTAGATCAGGGGACCCTCGAGCAGTACTTC | CASSVDQGTLEQYF
TRBJ2-1 | - | - | TRBV15 | TGTGCCACCAGCATCATCAGAGGATCCTACAATGAGCAGTTCTTC | CATSIIRGSYNEQFF
TRBJ2-2 | - | - | TRBV7-9 | TGTGCCAGCAGCTTAATGAACACCGGGGAGCTGTTTTTT | CASSLMNTGELFF
TRBJ2-7 | - | - | TRBV11-2 | TGTGCCAGCAGCTTACCCGGGCCCGACTACGAGCAGTACTTC | CASSLPGPDYEQYF
TRBJ1-1 | TRBD1 | - | TRBV9 | TGTGCCAGCAGCCTTCAGGGGGCGAGGGACACTGAAGCTTTCTTT | CASSLQGARDTEAFF
TRBJ1-2 | TRBD1 | - | TRBV6-1 | TGTGCCAGCAGTGAAATCCCGACAGGGTCTAACTATGGCTACACCTTC | CASSEIPTGSNYGYTF
TRBJ1-2 | - | once | TRBV2 | TGTGCCAGCAAAGGGGAAATTGGCTACACCTTC | CASKGEIGYTF